This TCR beta chain is drawn from a study of persistence of HIV-infected CD4 T cells. Study-level background: The sample holds CD4+ T cells responsive to CMV or HIV-1 Gag.

This was the immunoSEQ version 4 assay in survey mode. Here immunoSEQ multiplex PCR was the method, and the copy in TCRdb shows in-frame clones only, minus some. Among tens of thousands of clones, about four fifths were seen once, and the ten largest hold 0.86%. The stimulus was lysate of CMV-infected fibroblasts, around 10 ug/mL. CD40L-negative CD69-negative CD45RO-high memory CD4+ T cells were sorted as populations depleted of antigen-responding cells. About this clone: What it binds is unknown.

The sample was CD4+ T cells sorted from PBMCs after roughly 18-hour stimulation, taken from a patient who received antiretroviral therapy. This receptor was obtained from an adult man with HIV who was CMV-seropositive.

CDR3 in amino acids: CAISESGQGSYGYTF. The DNA of the CDR3 is TGTGCCATCAGTGAGTCTGGACAGGGGTCCTATGGCTACACCTTC. This rearrangement joins TRBV10-3 to TRBJ1-2; 9 nucleotides align to TRBD1. The ends lost 0 bases at V and 4 bases at J; junction bases unmatched: 3. This CDR3 has 15 residues. The germline CDR1 and CDR2 sequences are ENHRY and SYGVKD.